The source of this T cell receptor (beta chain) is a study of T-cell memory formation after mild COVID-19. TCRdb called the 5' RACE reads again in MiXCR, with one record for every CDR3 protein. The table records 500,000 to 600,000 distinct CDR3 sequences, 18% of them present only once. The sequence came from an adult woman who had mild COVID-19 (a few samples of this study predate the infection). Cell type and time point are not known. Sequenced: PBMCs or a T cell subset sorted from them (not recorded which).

This CDR3 reads CSVKGGTTSYEQYF. Written as DNA, the CDR3 is TGCAGCGTCAAGGGGGGGACTACCTCCTACGAGCAGTACTTC. This rearrangement joins TRBV29-1 to TRBJ2-7, with D possibly matching TRBD2 (7 bases). This CDR3 region has 14 residues. V lost 6 bases to trimming and J lost 0 bases, with 15 bases between them. Germline V gene data show CDR1 as SQVTM and CDR2 as ANQGSEA.